This T cell receptor beta chain was recovered during a study of immune evolution from preneoplasia to lung adenocarcinoma. Study conclusions and caveats: KRAS-mutant nodules had the highest T cell clonality.

The CDR3 extends over 14 amino acids. Per germline, CDR1 LNHDA and CDR2 SQIVND (reference sequence). Trimming left V 4 bases short and J 6 bases short, with 14 bases between. A word on this clone: What it binds is not known.

Only in-frame clones appear in the TCRdb table, and some are missing; sequencing was by immunoSEQ multiplex PCR. The table records 23,000 or so clones, 75% of them present only once. The sample taken for sequencing was FFPE invasive lung adenocarcinoma tissue. The source of this sequence is a person in their sixties or seventies with lung adenocarcinoma. The chain links TRBV19 to TRBJ2-3, with unresolved D. Here the CDR3 DNA reads TGTGCCAGTAGTACGTCCTCTACGGCTGATACGCAGTATTTT. Translation gives CASSTSSTADTQYF.